This T cell receptor (beta chain) was obtained from a study of tumor-infiltrating lymphocytes in localized non-small cell lung cancer. In the study overall: Several tumor histologies, both smoking statuses, and some post-neoadjuvant chemotherapy samples were included.

The CDR3 has 16 residues. The V end was cut by 6 bases, the J end by 1 base, with 13 bases between. Germline CDR1 PRHDT, CDR2 FYEKMQ (reference sequence). Study outcomes and limitations: Technical variation could not be separated from intratumor heterogeneity here.

The repertoire was sequenced with immunoSEQ multiplex PCR; TCRdb's copy has only in-frame clones and lacks some. The table has more than 10,000 clones, roughly 89% seen once; the top ten hold approximately 8.1%. On this clone: The antigen remains undetermined.

Sequenced sample: lung tumor tissue. This rearrangement joins TRBV13 to TRBJ1-6, with D possibly matching TRBD1 (6 bases). The source of this sequence is a human donor with non-small cell lung cancer. The CDR3 loop reads CASSQGKGSYNSPLHF. CDR3 DNA sequence: TGTGCCAGCAGTCAGGGGAAGGGGTCCTATAATTCACCCCTCCACTTT.